The rows below give T cell receptor beta chains drawn from one sample of a study of beta chain features in type 1 diabetes. Libraries were prepared by immunoSEQ multiplex PCR; TCRdb keeps only in-frame clonotypes and omits some of them. Among 150,000 to 200,000 clones listed, 6.5% to 10% were seen once. The specimen was central memory CD4+ T cells from blood. These receptors were taken from a woman under 30 with type 1 diabetes. The CDR3 runs from the conserved cysteine through the conserved F or W. The D gene is left open where the match is weak. Clone size is shown for a subset of rows, as once, few, many or a class of expanded clone.

CDR3nt: TGTGCCAGCAGTCTTCAGGATCTGAACACTGAAGCTTTCTTT
CDR3aa: CASSLQDLNTEAFF
abundance: few
j_gene: TRBJ1-1
v_gene: TRBV2
d_gene: NA

CDR3nt: TGCGCCAGCAGGGCTTTCCTAGCGATCACAGATACGCAGTATTTT
CDR3aa: CASRAFLAITDTQYF
abundance: few
j_gene: TRBJ2-3
v_gene: TRBV4-3
d_gene: NA

CDR3nt: TGTGCCAGCAACGCAGGGGACCAGCCCCAGCATTTT
CDR3aa: CASNAGDQPQHF
abundance: few
j_gene: TRBJ1-5
v_gene: TRBV28
d_gene: NA

CDR3nt: TGTGCCAGCAGCCCCAGAACAGGGCCTTTGAGCAATCAGCCCCAGCATTTT
CDR3aa: CASSPRTGPLSNQPQHF
abundance: NA
j_gene: TRBJ1-5
v_gene: TRBV7-2
d_gene: NA

CDR3nt: TGCGCCAGCAGCCCCGCCTCGACAGGCGTGGTGGGTGAGCAGTTCTTC
CDR3aa: CASSPASTGVVGEQFF
abundance: few
j_gene: TRBJ2-1
v_gene: TRBV5-1
d_gene: NA

CDR3nt: TGTGCCAGCAGTGAAGGGGGGGCTAGCGGGAGCTTGGGGACCCAGTACTTC
CDR3aa: CASSEGGASGSLGTQYF
abundance: NA
j_gene: TRBJ2-5
v_gene: TRBV6-1
d_gene: TRBD2

CDR3nt: TGTGCCAGCAGCTTGGCGGGGGGCAATGAAAAACTGTTTTTT
CDR3aa: CASSLAGGNEKLFF
abundance: NA
j_gene: TRBJ1-4
v_gene: TRBV5-4
d_gene: NA

CDR3nt: TGTGCCAGCAGCCGAGTGCGGGGGGAACACGAGCAGTACTTC
CDR3aa: CASSRVRGEHEQYF
abundance: few
j_gene: TRBJ2-7
v_gene: TRBV7-2
d_gene: TRBD2

CDR3nt: TGTGCCAGCAGTCGAGACAGGGTTTCCTACGAGCAGTACTTC
CDR3aa: CASSRDRVSYEQYF
abundance: few
j_gene: TRBJ2-7
v_gene: TRBV7-2
d_gene: TRBD1

CDR3nt: TGTGCCTGGACCCAGCGGGACCTCTACAATGAGCAGTTCTTC
CDR3aa: CAWTQRDLYNEQFF
abundance: NA
j_gene: TRBJ2-1
v_gene: TRBV30
d_gene: TRBD2

CDR3nt: TGCGCCAGCAGCTTGGGACAATACAACGCCGGGGAGCTGTTTTTT
CDR3aa: CASSLGQYNAGELFF
abundance: few
j_gene: TRBJ2-2
v_gene: TRBV5-1
d_gene: NA

CDR3nt: TGTGCCAGCAGCAAACTCTACGAGCAGTACTTC
CDR3aa: CASSKLYEQYF
abundance: NA
j_gene: TRBJ2-7
v_gene: TRBV21-1
d_gene: NA

CDR3nt: TGTGCCAGCAGCTTCGCGGGGAGCAAGGCAGGGGAGCTGTTTTTT
CDR3aa: CASSFAGSKAGELFF
abundance: NA
j_gene: TRBJ2-2
v_gene: TRBV7-2
d_gene: NA

CDR3nt: TGTGCCAGTAGTCCCAGACTAGCGGGATTTGAGAATGAGCAGTTCTTC
CDR3aa: CASSPRLAGFENEQFF
abundance: few
j_gene: TRBJ2-1
v_gene: TRBV19
d_gene: TRBD2

CDR3nt: TGCGCCAGCAGCTGGCGACTAGCGGGAGACCAAGAGACCCAGTACTTC
CDR3aa: CASSWRLAGDQETQYF
abundance: NA
j_gene: TRBJ2-5
v_gene: TRBV5-1
d_gene: TRBD2

CDR3nt: TGTGCCAGCAGCCCGGGACAGGACTATGGCTACACCTTC
CDR3aa: CASSPGQDYGYTF
abundance: NA
j_gene: TRBJ1-2
v_gene: TRBV7-2
d_gene: TRBD1

CDR3nt: TGTGCCAGCAGCCAACGACAGTGGGCTTTCTTT
CDR3aa: CASSQRQWAFF
abundance: NA
j_gene: TRBJ1-1
v_gene: TRBV7-2
d_gene: NA

CDR3nt: TGTGCCAGCAGCCGGGGGGGCTCGCCCTACGAGCAGTACTTC
CDR3aa: CASSRGGSPYEQYF
abundance: NA
j_gene: TRBJ2-7
v_gene: TRBV7-2
d_gene: TRBD2

CDR3nt: TGCGCCAGCAGCCAATTAGCGGGAGGGGGAGCAGATACGCAGTATTTT
CDR3aa: CASSQLAGGGADTQYF
abundance: NA
j_gene: TRBJ2-3
v_gene: TRBV4-3
d_gene: TRBD2

CDR3nt: TGTGCCAGCAGTTACTCGGCGGATATGTTCTTC
CDR3aa: CASSYSADMFF
abundance: few
j_gene: TRBJ2-1
v_gene: TRBV6-6
d_gene: NA

CDR3nt: TGTGCCAGCAGCTTCAACAGAGACGAGCAGTACTTC
CDR3aa: CASSFNRDEQYF
abundance: NA
j_gene: TRBJ2-7
v_gene: TRBV11-2
d_gene: NA

CDR3nt: TGTGCCAGCAGCTTAGCGTTAGGGGGTGGTCAGCCCCAGCATTTT
CDR3aa: CASSLALGGGQPQHF
abundance: few
j_gene: TRBJ1-5
v_gene: TRBV7-2
d_gene: NA

CDR3nt: TGTGCCAGCAGCCCAGCCCGAGGATCCTACGAGCAGTACTTC
CDR3aa: CASSPARGSYEQYF
abundance: few
j_gene: TRBJ2-7
v_gene: TRBV11-1
d_gene: NA

CDR3nt: TGTGCCAGCGGACAGGGGGCAGGCGGCGAGCAGTACTTC
CDR3aa: CASGQGAGGEQYF
abundance: few
j_gene: TRBJ2-7
v_gene: TRBV6-5
d_gene: TRBD1

CDR3nt: TGTGCCAGCAGGACAGTTAAGAACGGTGCGGGCACAGATACGCAGTATTTT
CDR3aa: CASRTVKNGAGTDTQYF
abundance: few
j_gene: TRBJ2-3
v_gene: TRBV5-6
d_gene: NA

CDR3nt: TGTGCCAGCAGCCCGACAGGGATTGGGGAGCAGTACTTC
CDR3aa: CASSPTGIGEQYF
abundance: NA
j_gene: TRBJ2-7
v_gene: TRBV7-6
d_gene: TRBD1

CDR3nt: TGTGCCAGGAGGGCGGGCCCGGGTGAAAAACTGTTTTTT
CDR3aa: CARRAGPGEKLFF
abundance: NA
j_gene: TRBJ1-4
v_gene: TRBV21-1
d_gene: NA

CDR3nt: TGTGCCAGCAGTTTATCGCAGGGGGCCTATGGCTACACCTTC
CDR3aa: CASSLSQGAYGYTF
abundance: few
j_gene: TRBJ1-2
v_gene: TRBV27
d_gene: TRBD1

CDR3nt: TGTGCCAGCAGTTTATTTCAGGCAGGGGATCGCGGCTACACCTTC
CDR3aa: CASSLFQAGDRGYTF
abundance: few
j_gene: TRBJ1-2
v_gene: TRBV28
d_gene: NA

CDR3nt: TGTGCCAGTACGGAAGGGACTTCCACAGATACGCAGTATTTT
CDR3aa: CASTEGTSTDTQYF
abundance: few
j_gene: TRBJ2-3
v_gene: TRBV19
d_gene: NA

CDR3nt: TGTGCCAGCAGCCCACAGGGTTCTGAAGCTTTCTTT
CDR3aa: CASSPQGSEAFF
abundance: few
j_gene: TRBJ1-1
v_gene: TRBV7-8
d_gene: NA

CDR3nt: TGTGCCAGCAGCGTCAGAGGACAGGATCACGACGAGCAGTACTTC
CDR3aa: CASSVRGQDHDEQYF
abundance: NA
j_gene: TRBJ2-7
v_gene: TRBV9
d_gene: TRBD1

CDR3nt: TGTGCCAGCAGCCCCGGAGCCTACGAGCAGTACTTC
CDR3aa: CASSPGAYEQYF
abundance: NA
j_gene: TRBJ2-7
v_gene: TRBV11-2
d_gene: NA

CDR3nt: TGTGCCAGCAGCTTAGCGGCTAGCGGGGCCACAGATACGCAGTATTTT
CDR3aa: CASSLAASGATDTQYF
abundance: few
j_gene: TRBJ2-3
v_gene: TRBV7-2
d_gene: TRBD2

CDR3nt: TGTGCCAGCAGCCAGACTAGCGGGGGGTGGGAGACCCAGTACTTC
CDR3aa: CASSQTSGGWETQYF
abundance: few
j_gene: TRBJ2-5
v_gene: TRBV11-3
d_gene: TRBD2

CDR3nt: TGTGCCAGCGTGGGGGGGTGCCCTAACGATCCTAGCAATCAGCCCCAGCATTTT
CDR3aa: CASVGGCPNDPSNQPQHF
abundance: NA
j_gene: TRBJ1-5
v_gene: TRBV7-4
d_gene: NA

CDR3nt: TGTGCCAGTAGTCCCCCATCGGGACAGAGCTCCTACGAGCAGTACTTC
CDR3aa: CASSPPSGQSSYEQYF
abundance: NA
j_gene: TRBJ2-7
v_gene: TRBV19
d_gene: TRBD1

CDR3nt: TGTGCCAGCAGCTTTAGGGGGCGGAATTCACCCCTCCACTTT
CDR3aa: CASSFRGRNSPLHF
abundance: few
j_gene: TRBJ1-6
v_gene: TRBV7-2
d_gene: TRBD1

CDR3nt: TGCAGCGTTGAGGTCTCTCGGTACAATGAGCAGTTCTTC
CDR3aa: CSVEVSRYNEQFF
abundance: few
j_gene: TRBJ2-1
v_gene: TRBV29-1
d_gene: NA

CDR3nt: TGTGCCAGCAAAGAGCGGGATAGCACAGATACGCAGTATTTT
CDR3aa: CASKERDSTDTQYF
abundance: few
j_gene: TRBJ2-3
v_gene: TRBV6-4
d_gene: TRBD2

CDR3nt: TGTGCCTGCCCGGGGGGGGCCAACGTCCTGACTTTC
CDR3aa: CACPGGANVLTF
abundance: few
j_gene: TRBJ2-6
v_gene: TRBV11-2
d_gene: NA

CDR3nt: TGTGCCAGCTCACCGTCCCACGGCACTGAAGCTTTCTTT
CDR3aa: CASSPSHGTEAFF
abundance: NA
j_gene: TRBJ1-1
v_gene: TRBV18
d_gene: NA

CDR3nt: TGTGCCAGCATGCCCGGGACAGGGGCTGAAGCTTTCTTT
CDR3aa: CASMPGTGAEAFF
abundance: few
j_gene: TRBJ1-1
v_gene: TRBV5-5
d_gene: TRBD1

CDR3nt: TGCAGTGCTGGCCAGGGAACCGAGCAGTACTTC
CDR3aa: CSAGQGTEQYF
abundance: few
j_gene: TRBJ2-7
v_gene: TRBV20-1
d_gene: NA

CDR3nt: TGTGCCTGTTCAACCGGACAGACTATAGGGAAGGAGCTGTTTTTT
CDR3aa: CACSTGQTIGKELFF
abundance: few
j_gene: TRBJ2-2
v_gene: TRBV30
d_gene: NA

CDR3nt: TGTGCCAGCAGTTACGACAGAGAGATCTATGGCTACACCTTC
CDR3aa: CASSYDREIYGYTF
abundance: few
j_gene: TRBJ1-2
v_gene: TRBV6-5
d_gene: NA